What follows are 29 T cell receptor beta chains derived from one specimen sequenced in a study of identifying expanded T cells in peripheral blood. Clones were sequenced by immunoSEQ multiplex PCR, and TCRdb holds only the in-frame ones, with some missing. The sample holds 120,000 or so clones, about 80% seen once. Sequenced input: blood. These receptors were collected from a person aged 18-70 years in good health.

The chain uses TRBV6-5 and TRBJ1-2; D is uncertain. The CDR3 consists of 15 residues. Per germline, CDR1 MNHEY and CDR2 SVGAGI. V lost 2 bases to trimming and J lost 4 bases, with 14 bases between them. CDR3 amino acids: CASSYGNKGSYGYTF. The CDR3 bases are TGTGCCAGCAGTTACGGTAATAAGGGATCCTATGGCTACACCTTC.

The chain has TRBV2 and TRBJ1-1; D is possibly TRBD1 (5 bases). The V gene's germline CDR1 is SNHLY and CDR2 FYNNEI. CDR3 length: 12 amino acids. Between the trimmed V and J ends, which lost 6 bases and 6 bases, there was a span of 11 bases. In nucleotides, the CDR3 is TGTGCCAGCAGCGGGGACCGCGCTGAAGCTTTCTTT. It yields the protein CASSGDRAEAFF. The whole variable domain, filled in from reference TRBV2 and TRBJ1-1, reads EPEVTQTPSHQVTQMGQEVILRCVPISNHLYFYWYRQILGQKVEFLVSFYNNEISEKSEIFDDQFSVERPDGSNFTLKIRSTKLEDSAMYFCASSGDRAEAFFGQGTRLTVV.

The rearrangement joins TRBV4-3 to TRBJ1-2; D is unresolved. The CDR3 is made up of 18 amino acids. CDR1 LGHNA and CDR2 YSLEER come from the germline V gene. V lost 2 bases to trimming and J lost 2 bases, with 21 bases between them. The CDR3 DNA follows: TGCGCCAGCAGCCAATTTTTCTACATACAGAAGTGGAACTATGGCTACACCTTC. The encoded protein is CASSQFFYIQKWNYGYTF.

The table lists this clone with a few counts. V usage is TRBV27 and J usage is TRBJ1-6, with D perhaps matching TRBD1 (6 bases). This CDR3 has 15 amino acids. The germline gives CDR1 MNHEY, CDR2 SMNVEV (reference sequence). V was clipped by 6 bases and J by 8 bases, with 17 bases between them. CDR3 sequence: CASRPLQGVDSPLHF. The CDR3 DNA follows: TGTGCCAGCAGACCCCTACAGGGAGTGGATTCACCCCTCCACTTT.

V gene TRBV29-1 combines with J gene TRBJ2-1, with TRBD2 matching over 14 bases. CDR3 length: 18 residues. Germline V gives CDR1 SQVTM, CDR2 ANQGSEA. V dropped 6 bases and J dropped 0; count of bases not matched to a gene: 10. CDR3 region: CSVAGTSGGLDSYNEQFF. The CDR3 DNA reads TGCAGCGTCGCCGGGACTAGCGGGGGCCTTGACTCCTACAATGAGCAGTTCTTC.

Written as DNA, the CDR3 is TGTGCCAGCTCACCACCGTACAGCATGAACACTGAAGCTTTCTTT. Protein: CASSPPYSMNTEAFF. The chain uses TRBV18 and TRBJ1-1; D remains unclear. V was trimmed by 0 bases and J by 0 bases, leaving 8 bases between them. Germline assignment: CDR1 KGHSH and CDR2 LQKENI. This CDR3 contains 15 residues. The variable domain in full, completed from reference TRBV18 and TRBJ1-1, reads NAGVMQNPRHLVRRRGQEARLRCSPMKGHSHVYWYRQLPEEGLKFMVYLQKENIIDESGMPKERFSAEFPKEGPSILRIQQVVRGDSAAYFCASSPPYSMNTEAFFGQGTRLTVV.

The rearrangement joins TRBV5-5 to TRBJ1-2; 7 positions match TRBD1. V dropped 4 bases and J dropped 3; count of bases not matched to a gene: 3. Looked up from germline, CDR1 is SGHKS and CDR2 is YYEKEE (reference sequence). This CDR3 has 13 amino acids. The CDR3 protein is CASSLQGHYGYTF. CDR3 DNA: TGTGCCAGCAGCCTACAGGGGCACTATGGCTACACCTTC.

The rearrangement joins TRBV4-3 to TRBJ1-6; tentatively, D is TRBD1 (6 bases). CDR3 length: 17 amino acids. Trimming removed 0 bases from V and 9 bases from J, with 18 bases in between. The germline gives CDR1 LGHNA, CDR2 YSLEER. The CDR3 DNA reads TGCGCCAGCAGCCAAGACCCCCCTGGGGGCAGGGCTTCACCCCTCCACTTT. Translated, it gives CASSQDPPGGRASPLHF.

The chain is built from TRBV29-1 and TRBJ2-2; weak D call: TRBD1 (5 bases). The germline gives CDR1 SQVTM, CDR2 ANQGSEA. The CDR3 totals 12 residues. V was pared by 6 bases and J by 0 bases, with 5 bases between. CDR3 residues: CSVDTNTGELFF. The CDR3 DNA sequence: TGCAGCGTGGACACGAACACCGGGGAGCTGTTTTTT.

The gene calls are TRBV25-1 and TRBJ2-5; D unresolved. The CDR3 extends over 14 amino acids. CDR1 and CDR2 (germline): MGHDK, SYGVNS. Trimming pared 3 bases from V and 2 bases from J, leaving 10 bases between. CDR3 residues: CASSDDRPQETQYF. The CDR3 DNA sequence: TGTGCCAGCAGTGACGATAGACCTCAAGAGACCCAGTACTTC.

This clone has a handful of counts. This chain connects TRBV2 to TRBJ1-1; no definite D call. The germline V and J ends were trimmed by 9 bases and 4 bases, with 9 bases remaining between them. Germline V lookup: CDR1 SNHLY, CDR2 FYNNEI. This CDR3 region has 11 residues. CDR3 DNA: TGTGCCAGTCGGGTGAGCACTGAAGCTTTCTTT. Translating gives CASRVSTEAFF. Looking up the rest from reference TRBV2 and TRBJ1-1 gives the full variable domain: EPEVTQTPSHQVTQMGQEVILRCVPISNHLYFYWYRQILGQKVEFLVSFYNNEISEKSEIFDDQFSVERPDGSNFTLKIRSTKLEDSAMYFCASRVSTEAFFGQGTRLTVV.

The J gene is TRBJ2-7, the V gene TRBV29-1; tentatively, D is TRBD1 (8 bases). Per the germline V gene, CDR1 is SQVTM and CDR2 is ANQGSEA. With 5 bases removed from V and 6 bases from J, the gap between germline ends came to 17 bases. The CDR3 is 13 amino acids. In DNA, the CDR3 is TGCAGCGTTCTACAGGGGGGGGTTGCCGAGCAGTACTTC. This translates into CSVLQGGVAEQYF.

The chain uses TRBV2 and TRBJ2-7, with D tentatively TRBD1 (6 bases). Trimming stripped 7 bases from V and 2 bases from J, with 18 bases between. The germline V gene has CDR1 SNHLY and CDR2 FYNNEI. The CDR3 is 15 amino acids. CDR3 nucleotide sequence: TGTGCCAGCAATGACTACGGGGACACGGCCTACGAGCAGTACTTC. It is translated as CASNDYGDTAYEQYF. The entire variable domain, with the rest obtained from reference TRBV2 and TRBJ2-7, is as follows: EPEVTQTPSHQVTQMGQEVILRCVPISNHLYFYWYRQILGQKVEFLVSFYNNEISEKSEIFDDQFSVERPDGSNFTLKIRSTKLEDSAMYFCASNDYGDTAYEQYFGPGTRLTVT.

The CDR3: CASEKLAGKPYYEQYF. The CDR3 nucleotides read TGTGCAAGTGAGAAATTAGCGGGGAAACCTTACTACGAGCAGTACTTC. The V and J genes are TRBV12-2 and TRBJ2-7; the DNA was not compared with TRBD2, the D call given in the table. TRBV12-2 has pseudogene status. The CDR3 sequence is 16 residues long.

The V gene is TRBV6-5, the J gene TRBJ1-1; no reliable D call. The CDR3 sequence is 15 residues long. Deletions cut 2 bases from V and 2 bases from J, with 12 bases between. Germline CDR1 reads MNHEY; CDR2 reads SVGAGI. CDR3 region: CASSYTRTVNTEAFF. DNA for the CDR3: TGTGCCAGCAGTTACACCCGAACAGTAAACACTGAAGCTTTCTTT.

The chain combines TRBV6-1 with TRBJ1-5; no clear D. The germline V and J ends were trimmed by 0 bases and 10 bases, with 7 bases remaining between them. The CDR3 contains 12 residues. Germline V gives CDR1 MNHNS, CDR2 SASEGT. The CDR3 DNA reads TGTGCCAGCAGTGAAGCGGCCCTCCCCCAGCATTTT. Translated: CASSEAALPQHF.

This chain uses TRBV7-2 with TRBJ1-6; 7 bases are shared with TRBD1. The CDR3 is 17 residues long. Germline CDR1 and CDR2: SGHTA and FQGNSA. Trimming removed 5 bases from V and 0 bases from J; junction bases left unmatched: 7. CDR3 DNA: TGTGCCAGCAGCGCCGGACAGGCCAGCTCCTATAATTCACCCCTCCACTTT. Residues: CASSAGQASSYNSPLHF.

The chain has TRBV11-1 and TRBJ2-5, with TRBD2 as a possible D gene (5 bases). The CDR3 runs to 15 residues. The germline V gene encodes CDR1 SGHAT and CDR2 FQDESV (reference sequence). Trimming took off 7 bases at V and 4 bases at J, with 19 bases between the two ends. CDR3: CASTLRRGRGETQYF. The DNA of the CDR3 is TGTGCCAGCACCCTCCGCCGGGGTCGAGGAGAGACCCAGTACTTC.

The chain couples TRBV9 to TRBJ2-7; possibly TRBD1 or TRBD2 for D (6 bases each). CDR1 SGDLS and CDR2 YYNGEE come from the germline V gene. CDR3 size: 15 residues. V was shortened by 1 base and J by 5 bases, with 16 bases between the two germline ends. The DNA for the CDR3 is TGTGCCAGCAGCGTAAACACAGGGTGGGGGGACGAGCAGTACTTC. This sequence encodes CASSVNTGWGDEQYF.

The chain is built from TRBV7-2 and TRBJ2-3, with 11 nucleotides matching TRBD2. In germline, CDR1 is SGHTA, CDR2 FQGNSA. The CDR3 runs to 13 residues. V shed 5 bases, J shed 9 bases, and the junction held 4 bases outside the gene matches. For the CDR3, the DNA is TGTGCCAGCAGCACCCGACTAGCGGGGACGCAGTATTTT. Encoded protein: CASSTRLAGTQYF.

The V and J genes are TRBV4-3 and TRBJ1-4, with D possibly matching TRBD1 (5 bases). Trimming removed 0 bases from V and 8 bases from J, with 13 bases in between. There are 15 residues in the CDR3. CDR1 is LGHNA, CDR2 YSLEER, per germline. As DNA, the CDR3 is TGCGCCAGCAGCCAAGAATGGCAGGGTCCGGAAAAACTGTTTTTT. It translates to CASSQEWQGPEKLFF.

The CDR3 here is CASSLGTVSYEQYF. CDR3 bases: TGTGCCAGCAGCTTGGGGACAGTTTCCTACGAGCAGTACTTC. The chain links TRBV11-2 to TRBJ2-7; 7 nucleotides agree with TRBD1. V shed 3 bases, J shed 1 base, and the junction held 3 bases outside the gene matches. Germline V gene data show CDR1 as SGHAT and CDR2 as FQNNGV. The CDR3 contains 14 residues.

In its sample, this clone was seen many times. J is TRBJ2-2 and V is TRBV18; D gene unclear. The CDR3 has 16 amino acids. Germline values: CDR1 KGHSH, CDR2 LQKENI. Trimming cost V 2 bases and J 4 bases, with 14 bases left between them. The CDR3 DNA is TGTGCCAGCTCACCAGGTCGTCCGGGCGTCACCGGGGAGCTGTTTTTT. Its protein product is CASSPGRPGVTGELFF.

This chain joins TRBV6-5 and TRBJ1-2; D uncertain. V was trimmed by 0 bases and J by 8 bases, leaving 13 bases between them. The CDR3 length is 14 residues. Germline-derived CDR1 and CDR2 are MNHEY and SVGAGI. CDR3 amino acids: CASSYSRAPSGYTF. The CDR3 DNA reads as TGTGCCAGCAGTTACTCGCGGGCCCCAAGCGGCTACACCTTC.

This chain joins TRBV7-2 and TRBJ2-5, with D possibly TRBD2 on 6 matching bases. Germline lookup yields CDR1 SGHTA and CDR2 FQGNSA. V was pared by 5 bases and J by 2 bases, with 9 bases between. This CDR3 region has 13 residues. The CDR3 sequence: CASSTSPQETQYF. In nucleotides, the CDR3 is TGTGCCAGCAGCACTAGCCCTCAAGAGACCCAGTACTTC.

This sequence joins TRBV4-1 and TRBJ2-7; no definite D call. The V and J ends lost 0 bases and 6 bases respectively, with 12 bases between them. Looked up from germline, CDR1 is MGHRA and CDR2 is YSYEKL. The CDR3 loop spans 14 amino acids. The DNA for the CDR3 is TGCGCCAGCAGCCAAGATCCTCTAAGGAGCGAGCAGTACTTC. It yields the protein CASSQDPLRSEQYF.

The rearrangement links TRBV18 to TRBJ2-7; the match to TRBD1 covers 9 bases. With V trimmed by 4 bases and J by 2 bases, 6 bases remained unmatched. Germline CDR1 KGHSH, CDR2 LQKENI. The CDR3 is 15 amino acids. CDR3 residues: CASSRPGQGAYEQYF. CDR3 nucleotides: TGTGCCAGCTCACGCCCGGGACAGGGCGCCTACGAGCAGTACTTC.

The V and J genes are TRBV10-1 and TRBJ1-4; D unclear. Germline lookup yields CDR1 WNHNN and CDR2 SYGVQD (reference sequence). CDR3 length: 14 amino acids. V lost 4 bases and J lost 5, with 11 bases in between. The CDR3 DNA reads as TGCGCCAGCAGTGCAGGTAGCAGCAATGAAAAACTGTTTTTT. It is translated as CASSAGSSNEKLFF.

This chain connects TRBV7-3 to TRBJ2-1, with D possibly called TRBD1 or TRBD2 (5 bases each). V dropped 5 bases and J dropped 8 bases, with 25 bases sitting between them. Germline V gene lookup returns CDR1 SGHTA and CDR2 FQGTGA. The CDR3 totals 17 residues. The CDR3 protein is CASSQIRGSTPMDEQFF. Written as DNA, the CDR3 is TGTGCCAGCAGCCAAATTCGGGGCAGTACCCCCATGGATGAGCAGTTCTTC.